This T cell receptor (beta chain) stems from a study of CD8 T cells in Susac syndrome. The V gene end was trimmed by 7 bases and the J gene end by 2 bases; junction bases not matched to a gene: 5. This CDR3 comprises 14 residues. Germline CDR1 reads SNHLY; CDR2 reads FYNNEI. It was with random hexamers that roughly 0.5 to 1 ug RNA was reverse transcribed. An immunoSEQ multiplex PCR generated amplified TCR beta CDR3 products spanning 54 Vbeta and 13 Jbeta. TCRdb re-derived calls from the immunoSEQ multiplex PCR reads in MiXCR, one entry per CDR3 protein. The sample has about 120,000 distinct CDR3 sequences, just under 95% seen once. This clonotype was counted once.

This sequence joins TRBV2 and TRBJ1-1, with 9 bases lining up with TRBD1. The sample consisted of CD4+ T cells from PBMCs. The receptor comes from a human donor with multiple sclerosis. The chain's CDR3 is CASINRGLNTEAFF. CDR3 nucleotide sequence: TGTGCCAGCATAAACAGGGGGCTAAACACTGAAGCTTTCTTT.